These T cell receptor beta chains were read from a single sample in a study of cytomegalovirus exposure and HLA in healthy donors. Method: immunoSEQ multiplex PCR; TCRdb's copy keeps in-frame clones and lacks some. The table lists about 140,000 clones, about four fifths of them singletons, with 3.2% in the top ten. The specimen sequenced was PBMCs. The receptor source for this set is a man aged 18-30 years in good health and CMV-seropositive. Each CDR3 is given with its conserved first and last residue. A D gene is named only where the DNA matches it firmly. Expanded clones get a size class; other rows say once, few or many, or leave the size out.

cdr3_length clone_size j_call v_call d_call cdr3_nt cdr3_aa
14 NA TRBJ2-7 TRBV6-5 TRBD1 TGTGCCAGCAGTTCCGGGACAGGGCGTTACGAGCGGTACTTC CASSSGTGRYERYF
17 NA TRBJ1-1 TRBV5-1 TRBD1 TGCGCCAGCAGCTTCATTCCCACATTAGACAGGGGCACTGAAGCTTTCTTT CASSFIPTLDRGTEAFF
11 NA TRBJ2-7 TRBV7-9 NA TGTGCCAGCAGCCTAGGGGCCGAGCAGTACTTC CASSLGAEQYF
15 NA TRBJ2-1 TRBV5-4 TRBD2 TGTGCCAGCAGCCCATTTAGCGGGACCTACAATGAGCAGTTCTTC CASSPFSGTYNEQFF
20 NA TRBJ1-5 TRBV6-1 TRBD1 TGTGCCAGCAGTGCCCGACCCCGGGACAGGTCGACTAATAGCAATCAGCCCCAGCATTTT CASSARPRDRSTNSNQPQHF
14 NA TRBJ2-7 TRBV29-1 TRBD1 TGCAGCGTTTGGGGACAGCGAGACCCCTACGAGCAGTACTTC CSVWGQRDPYEQYF
13 NA TRBJ2-5 TRBV5-6 NA TGTGCCAGCAGCTTGGTGGGGGGAAGGACCCAGTACTTC CASSLVGGRTQYF
15 NA TRBJ2-7 TRBV4-1 NA TGCGCCAGCAGCCAAGATAAGTCAGTTTACTACGAGCAGTACTTC CASSQDKSVYYEQYF
15 NA TRBJ2-1 TRBV19 TRBD2 TGTGCCAGTAGTCCGTCTAGCGGGAGTCGGAATGAGCAGTTCTTC CASSPSSGSRNEQFF
12 NA TRBJ2-3 TRBV11-3 NA TGTGCCAGCAGTCGTGGCCTGGATACGCAGTATTTT CASSRGLDTQYF
14 NA TRBJ2-7 TRBV5-1 NA TGCGCCAGCAGACCAGGAGGGCCACGCTACGAGCAGTACTTC CASRPGGPRYEQYF
14 NA TRBJ2-3 TRBV6-6 TRBD1 TGTGCCAGCAGGAGACAGGGTATCGCAGATACGCAGTATTTT CASRRQGIADTQYF
15 NA TRBJ2-3 TRBV28 NA TGTGCCAGCAGTTTCAGGGGATCCAGCACAGATACGCAGTATTTT CASSFRGSSTDTQYF
17 once TRBJ2-3 TRBV21-1 NA TGTGCCAGCAGCAAACGCCCGGGACAGGGAACTACAGATACGCAGTATTTT CASSKRPGQGTTDTQYF
16 NA TRBJ2-5 TRBV27 TRBD1 TGTGCCAGCAGTTCACCGACAGGGACGGGTGTAGAGACCCAGTACTTC CASSSPTGTGVETQYF
15 few TRBJ2-5 TRBV4-1 TRBD1 TGCGCCAGCAGCCGCTCCCCAGGGGGCGCGGAGACCCAGTACTTC CASSRSPGGAETQYF
20 NA TRBJ2-4 TRBV5-1 TRBD2 TGCGCCAGCAGCTTGGTTCCAGCGGGAGGGCCGGGGGAGGCCAAAAACATTCAGTACTTC CASSLVPAGGPGEAKNIQYF
16 NA TRBJ1-5 TRBV15 TRBD1 TGTGCCACCAGCCCCGGGGACAGTTATAGCAATCAGCCCCAGCATTTT CATSPGDSYSNQPQHF
20 NA TRBJ1-4 TRBV27 TRBD1 TGTGCCAGCAGTTTAGCCCGGGACAGGGGTCCCCGGCCGGGGATAGAAAAACTGTTTTTT CASSLARDRGPRPGIEKLFF
14 NA TRBJ2-1 TRBV19 TRBD2 TGTGCCAGTAGTAAGACTAGCGTTTACAATGAGCAGTTCTTC CASSKTSVYNEQFF